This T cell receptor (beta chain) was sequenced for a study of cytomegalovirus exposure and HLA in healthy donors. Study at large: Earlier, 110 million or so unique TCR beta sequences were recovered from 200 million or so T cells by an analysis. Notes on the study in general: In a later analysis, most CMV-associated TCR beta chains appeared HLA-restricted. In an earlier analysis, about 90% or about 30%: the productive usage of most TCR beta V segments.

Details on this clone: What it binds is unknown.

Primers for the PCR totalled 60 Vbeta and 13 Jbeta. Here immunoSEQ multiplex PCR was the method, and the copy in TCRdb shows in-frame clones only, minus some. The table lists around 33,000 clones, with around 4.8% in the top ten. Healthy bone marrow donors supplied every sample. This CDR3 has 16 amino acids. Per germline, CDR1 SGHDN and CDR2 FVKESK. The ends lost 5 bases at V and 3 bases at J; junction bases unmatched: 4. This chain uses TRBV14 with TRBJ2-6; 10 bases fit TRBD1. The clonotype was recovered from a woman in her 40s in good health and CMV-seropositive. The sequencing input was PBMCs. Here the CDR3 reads CASSGTGVFGANVLTF. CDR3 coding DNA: TGTGCCAGCAGCGGGACAGGGGTGTTTGGGGCCAACGTCCTGACTTTC.